This T cell receptor (beta chain) is from a study of blood T cell repertoires in COVID-19 (dated by TCRdb to the early 2020s). In terms of the full investigation: Samples covering the acute and convalescent phases of COVID-19 were provided by collaborators in the United States, Italy and Spain. The prospective study material was composed of cDNA or gDNA derived from T cells, B-cell-depleted T cells, or PBMCs. Subjects who had been exposed to COVID-19, were actively infected with it, or had recovered from it provided the deeply sampled blood TCRbeta repertoires that made up the dataset. A freely available public database, intended as a resource for researchers studying the immune response to SARS-CoV-2, is where the repertoires were released. The samples were drawn from two sources: the first 160 participants of the ongoing ImmuneRACE study, and some 1,300 subjects contributed by 6 global collaborators. The sample metadata nearly always contained a de-identified subject ID, COVID-19 status, age in years and sex. Where available, HLA class I and class II types were obtained from metadata supplied by the sample provider rather than from assay-based typing.

The immunoSEQ Assay, a bias-controlled multiplex PCR, was used to amplify TCRbeta CDR3 regions from genomic DNA. The authors' analysis ran thus. The number of nucleated cells in each sample was estimated by amplification of reference gene primers within the assay. To quantify the absolute abundance of each unique TCRbeta CDR3 rearrangement, sequence reads were collapsed and filtered. For each sample, productive Simpson clonality was calculated by taking the square root of Simpson's diversity index across productive rearrangements. The source is immuneACCESS, and TCRdb retained only in-frame sequences with V and J called. Part of the clones is not carried over; for the studies checked, unresolved V genes explain less than half of this, and the remainder is unexplained. V, J and clone size derive from that table, while D and trimming were established from the DNA sequence. This sample comprises some 200,000 clones, 80% to 85% of them detected only once. The leading ten clones occupy less than 20% of the sample.

Concerning this clone itself: The target of this receptor is not known. The input lacks base qualities; no much larger clone sits a single base away.

Whole blood was collected in K2EDTA tubes by collaborating institutions according to the institutions' own protocols. For TCRbeta analysis, collaborator samples were shipped as frozen whole blood, as isolated PBMCs, or as DNA extracted from either sample type. Broad study findings and their caveats: The quantity of clinical and demographic metadata differed by source and by participant and was supplied without curation.

Relative to germline, V is 0 bases shorter and J is 4 bases shorter, with 13 bases between their ends. Including the terminal cysteine and phenylalanine, the CDR3 comprises 15 residues. CDR3 DNA only is kept here, 45 bases in frame from base 1. The germline V gene encodes CDR1 SGHAT and CDR2 FQNNGV. Recombination connected TRBV11-2 to TRBJ2-7, and possibly TRBD1, on 7 matching bases. Sequenced material: peripheral blood. This clonotype originated in a woman at least 80 years old with active or convalescent COVID-19. The CDR3: CASSLEDRDWYEQYF. In nucleotide form, the sequence is TGTGCCAGCAGCTTAGAAGACAGGGACTGGTACGAGCAGTACTTC.